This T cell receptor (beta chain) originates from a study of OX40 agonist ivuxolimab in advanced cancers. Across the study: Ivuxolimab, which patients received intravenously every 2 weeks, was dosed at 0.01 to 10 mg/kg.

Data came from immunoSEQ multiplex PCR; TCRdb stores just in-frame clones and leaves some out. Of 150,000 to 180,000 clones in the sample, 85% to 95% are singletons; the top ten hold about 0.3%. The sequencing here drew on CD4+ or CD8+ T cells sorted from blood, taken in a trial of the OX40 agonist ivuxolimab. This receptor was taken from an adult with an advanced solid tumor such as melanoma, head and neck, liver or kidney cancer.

As DNA, the CDR3 is TGTGCCAGCTCACCACCGGGGGGCGGCACCATATATTTT. It codes for CASSPPGGGTIYF. J is TRBJ1-3 and V is TRBV18, with a tentative D call TRBD1 (6 bases). The CDR3 consists of 13 residues. The V and J ends lost 0 bases and 9 bases respectively, with 9 bases between them. The germline V gene encodes CDR1 KGHSH and CDR2 LQKENI.